The 22 T cell receptor beta chains below come from one sample, sequenced in a study of cytomegalovirus exposure and HLA in healthy donors. Primers for the PCR totalled 60 Vbeta and 13 Jbeta. This table comes from immunoSEQ multiplex PCR, and its TCRdb copy is limited to in-frame clones, with some not included. Of more than 200,000 clones listed, 55% to 75% are singletons. The sequenced sample consisted of PBMCs. These receptors were taken from a man between 40 and 49 years old in good health and CMV-seropositive.

The V and J genes are TRBV5-1 and TRBJ2-1; 8 bases align to TRBD1. Germline V CDR1 and CDR2: SGHRS, YFSETQ. J lost 0 bases, V lost 4 bases, and 3 bases had no gene match. The CDR3 sequence is 15 residues long. The CDR3 reads CASSVGQVSYNEQFF. The CDR3 DNA reads TGCGCCAGCAGCGTGGGACAGGTCTCCTACAATGAGCAGTTCTTC.

In this sample, this clone turned up a few times. J is TRBJ1-1 and V is TRBV11-2; no firm D call. Germline V lookup: CDR1 SGHAT, CDR2 FQNNGV. The CDR3 runs to 11 residues. Trimming took off 3 bases at V and 6 bases at J, with 5 bases between the two ends. The CDR3 protein is CASSFIAEAFF. The DNA for the CDR3 is TGTGCCAGCAGCTTTATCGCTGAAGCTTTCTTT.

The V and J genes are TRBV6-1 and TRBJ2-7; possibly TRBD1 for D (6 bases). Trimming stripped 4 bases from V and 2 bases from J, with 15 bases between. Germline CDR1 is MNHNS and CDR2 is SASEGT. This CDR3 is built from 15 residues. The CDR3 loop is CASSAQQGPPYEQYF. The DNA for the CDR3 is TGTGCCAGCAGTGCCCAACAGGGTCCCCCCTACGAGCAGTACTTC.

The rearrangement links TRBV27 to TRBJ2-3; a weak D match, TRBD1 (6 bases). V shed 7 bases and J shed 8 bases, with 13 bases lying between them. This CDR3 has 12 amino acids. The germline V gene has CDR1 MNHEY and CDR2 SMNVEV (reference sequence). The CDR3 reads CASMTGYGTQYF. CDR3 in DNA: TGTGCCAGCATGACAGGATACGGTACGCAGTATTTT.

CDR3 amino acids: CASSPGASGVEETQYF. The CDR3 nucleotides are TGTGCCAGCAGCCCCGGGGCTAGCGGGGTGGAAGAGACCCAGTACTTC. This chain connects TRBV11-3 to TRBJ2-5; TRBD2 matches 9 bases. This CDR3 is built from 16 residues. Looked up from germline, CDR1 is SGHNT and CDR2 is YENEEA. The J segment lost 3 bases and the V segment lost 5 bases, leaving 10 bases of the junction unmatched.

On this clone: A junction end diverges from the germline sequence, so it may reflect a read error. The chain couples TRBV7-2 to TRBJ2-2; tentatively, D is TRBD1 (6 bases). Germline-derived CDR1 and CDR2 are SGHTA and FQGNSA. The CDR3 covers 14 residues. The CDR3 here is CASSSDSNTGEPFF. The CDR3 DNA reads TGTGCCAGCAGCTCGGACAGCAACACCGGGGAGCCGTTTTTT.

Regarding this clone: The identical CDR3 is also encoded by other nucleotide sequences in the sample. V gene TRBV6-1 combines with J gene TRBJ2-3; 10 positions match TRBD1. V dropped 6 bases and J dropped 1; count of bases not matched to a gene: 4. Germline CDR1 and CDR2: MNHNS and SASEGT. This CDR3 is built from 15 residues. The CDR3 bases are TGTGCCAGCAGATGGACAGGGGGAGGCACAGATACGCAGTATTTT. Its protein product is CASRWTGGGTDTQYF.

V gene TRBV7-9 combines with J gene TRBJ1-6; 10 bases align to TRBD1. Germline assignment: CDR1 SEHNR and CDR2 FQNEAQ (reference sequence). This CDR3 is 14 amino acids long. V lost 4 bases and J lost 11; bases outside the gene matches: 5. This CDR3 is CASSSRDRGPPLHF. For the CDR3, the DNA is TGTGCCAGCAGCTCCCGGGACAGGGGACCACCCCTCCACTTT.

V and J are TRBV6-4 and TRBJ1-5, with D unresolved. In germline, CDR1 is MRHNA, CDR2 SNTAGT. V was shortened by 3 bases and J by 1 base, with 7 bases between the two germline ends. CDR3 size: 14 residues. Here the CDR3 DNA reads TGTGCCAGCAGTGAGGCGGCAAGCAATCAGCCCCAGCATTTT. Amino acid sequence: CASSEAASNQPQHF.

The V and J genes are TRBV11-2 and TRBJ1-2, with D uncertain. Trimming pared 4 bases from V and 3 bases from J, leaving 9 bases between. CDR3 length: 13 amino acids. Germline V CDR1 and CDR2: SGHAT, FQNNGV. The CDR3 loop is CASSSDGDYGYTF. The CDR3 DNA reads TGTGCCAGCAGCTCAGACGGGGACTATGGCTACACCTTC.

This chain uses TRBV18 with TRBJ1-3; no definite D call. This CDR3 has 14 amino acids. V was shortened by 2 bases and J by 5 bases, with 10 bases between the two germline ends. In germline, CDR1 is KGHSH, CDR2 LQKENI. The CDR3 protein is CASSPGESRNTIYF. The CDR3 DNA sequence: TGTGCCAGCTCACCAGGGGAGTCCAGAAACACCATATATTTT. The full variable domain, in which reference TRBV18 and TRBJ1-3 provide the parts outside the CDR3, is NAGVMQNPRHLVRRRGQEARLRCSPMKGHSHVYWYRQLPEEGLKFMVYLQKENIIDESGMPKERFSAEFPKEGPSILRIQQVVRGDSAAYFCASSPGESRNTIYFGEGSWLTVV.

This clone was found once. This rearrangement joins TRBV6-5 to TRBJ1-2; TRBD1 agrees at 9 bases. This CDR3 region has 15 residues. The V gene's germline CDR1 is MNHEY and CDR2 SVGAGI. V was clipped by 6 bases and J by 6 bases; unmatched bases: 11. The CDR3 reads CASSLEQGADHGYTF. The DNA for the CDR3 is TGTGCCAGCAGCCTAGAACAGGGGGCTGACCATGGCTACACCTTC.

The chain uses TRBV2 and TRBJ1-2; D might be TRBD1 (5 bases). The germline V gene encodes CDR1 SNHLY and CDR2 FYNNEI. This CDR3 spans 15 amino acids. V lost 2 bases and J 8 bases, leaving 18 bases between the germline ends. The CDR3: CASSEWGGTIQGYTF. The CDR3, as DNA: TGTGCCAGCAGTGAATGGGGCGGTACTATTCAGGGCTACACCTTC.

This clone was recorded a few times. The V gene is TRBV6-5, the J gene TRBJ1-2; TRBD1 might be the D (6 bases). The length of the CDR3 is 13 residues. CDR1 MNHEY and CDR2 SVGAGI come from the germline V gene. Trimming removed 3 bases at V and 8 bases at J, with 13 bases between. Here the CDR3 reads CASSYGGRGGYTF. The CDR3 DNA follows: TGTGCCAGCAGTTATGGGGGCAGGGGCGGCTACACCTTC.

The chain is built from TRBV2 and TRBJ1-5, with TRBD1 as a possible D gene (6 bases). The ends were cut back, 5 bases at V and 6 bases at J, with 11 bases in the middle. The germline V gene has CDR1 SNHLY and CDR2 FYNNEI. The CDR3 extends over 13 amino acids. For the CDR3, the DNA is TGTGCCAGCAGTACAGGGTTGGGTCAGCCCCAGCATTTT. Amino acid sequence: CASSTGLGQPQHF.

The chain employs TRBV19 and TRBJ2-1; weak D call: TRBD2 (7 bases). V lost 3 bases and J 5 bases, leaving 14 bases between the germline ends. Per germline, CDR1 LNHDA and CDR2 SQIVND (reference sequence). The CDR3 is made up of 15 amino acids. The CDR3 nucleotides are TGTGCCAGTAGTATTAGGGGGGGGGCTGACAATGAGCAGTTCTTC. It specifies CASSIRGGADNEQFF. The full variable domain, with the rest looked up from reference TRBV19 and TRBJ2-1, is DGGITQSPKYLFRKEGQNVTLSCEQNLNHDAMYWYRQDPGQGLRLIYYSQIVNDFQKGDIAEGYSVSREKKESFPLTVTSAQKNPTAFYLCASSIRGGADNEQFFGPGTRLTVL.

This chain uses TRBV6-1 with TRBJ1-2; 10 bases match TRBD1. The length of the CDR3 is 14 residues. V was pared by 6 bases and J by 7 bases, with 8 bases of the junction left unmatched. Germline V gene sequence: CDR1 MNHNS, CDR2 SASEGT. The CDR3 nucleotides read TGTGCCAGCAGCGACAGGGGGCTTCTTCGTGGCTACACCTTC. It specifies CASSDRGLLRGYTF.

This clone was counted only a few times. This chain connects TRBV28 to TRBJ1-2; TRBD1 matches at 8 bases. Germline CDR1 is MDHEN and CDR2 is SYDVKM. The CDR3 runs to 14 residues. J lost 10 bases, V lost 3 bases, and 10 bases had no gene match. CDR3 in DNA: TGTGCCAGCAGTTTCAGTACAGGGGGTGGTATCTACACCTTC. Translating gives CASSFSTGGGIYTF.

This rearrangement joins TRBV11-2 to TRBJ2-5; 9 bases agree with TRBD2. The CDR3 sequence is 16 residues long. V shed 2 bases, J shed 2 bases, and the junction held 6 bases outside the gene matches. Per germline, CDR1 SGHAT and CDR2 FQNNGV. Written as DNA, the CDR3 is TGTGCCAGCAGCTTACGGGCGGCGGGGGGGCAAGAGACCCAGTACTTC. It is translated as CASSLRAAGGQETQYF.

The chain joins TRBV5-1 to TRBJ2-3; D is unclear. The germline gives CDR1 SGHRS, CDR2 YFSETQ. The CDR3 spans 15 residues. The V end was cut by 0 bases, the J end by 0 bases, with 8 bases between. CDR3 in DNA: TGCGCCAGCAGCTTGGGGGCAGTTAGCACAGATACGCAGTATTTT. Amino acids: CASSLGAVSTDTQYF.

This chain joins TRBV7-2 and TRBJ1-5; no clear D gene. The CDR3 covers 13 residues. Trimming shortened V by 4 bases and J by 6 bases, and 10 bases separated the two germline ends. The V gene's germline CDR1 is SGHTA and CDR2 FQGNSA. In nucleotides, the CDR3 is TGTGCCAGCAGCTCGAGGCCCAGTCAGCCCCAGCATTTT. It yields the protein CASSSRPSQPQHF.

V and J are TRBV6-5 and TRBJ2-5; 8 positions match TRBD1. The DNA end is more similar to TRBJ2-7, so the J call may be wrong. The CDR3 extends over 14 amino acids. Germline CDR1 is MNHEY and CDR2 is SVGAGI. CDR3 nucleotide sequence: TGTGCCTCCAACGTACAGGGGGGATCTCGCGAGCAGTACTTC. Translating gives CASNVQGGSREQYF.